What follows is one TCR beta chain and its context. The antigen is unknown. This sample is part of a study of cytomegalovirus exposure and HLA in healthy donors. Looking at the study overall: A later analysis reported the 90 to 150 validation repertoires used the same platform as the roughly 700 first-cohort repertoires.

Germline V CDR1 and CDR2: SGHRS, YFSETQ. The CDR3 runs 15 residues. The V gene lost 4 bases and the J gene lost 0 bases, with 10 bases spanning the gap. Whole-study results and caveats: The study labeled around 160 TCR beta chains cytomegalovirus-associated. TCR sequences were mostly rare, though some public TCRs occurred in many donors.

It was the roughly 120-subject validation cohort, separate from the approximately 670-subject first cohort, to which the donors belonged. The assay was immunoSEQ multiplex PCR, and TCRdb's table has in-frame clones only and misses some. The sample includes 150,000 to 200,000 clones, about four fifths of them seen just once. The sequenced sample consisted of PBMCs. This rearrangement joins TRBV5-1 to TRBJ2-2; D is possibly TRBD1 (6 bases). The sequence was obtained from a man between 18 and 29 years old in good health and CMV-seropositive. The CDR3 coding sequence is TGCGCCAGCAGCGTGGGGGCCTCGAACACCGGGGAGCTGTTTTTT. As protein: CASSVGASNTGELFF.